This T cell receptor beta chain stems from a study of T cell responses to AZD1222 COVID-19 vaccine. Background on the study: Whether given at about 4 or about 12 weeks, second doses were pooled.

The protocol was immunoSEQ multiplex PCR, while the TCRdb copy is restricted to in-frame clones and leaves out a portion. The sample yields some 140,000 clones, over 85% seen once. The clonotype was recovered from an adult in good health. The sample in question was peripheral blood, obtained on day 0 of AZD1222 vaccination.

The CDR3 loop reads CASSHDRGQWDSPLHF. The CDR3 nucleotides are TGCGCCAGCAGCCATGACAGGGGGCAGTGGGATTCACCCCTCCACTTT. The chain joins TRBV4-1 to TRBJ1-6, with 10 bases fitting TRBD1. Trimming took 3 bases from V and 8 from J; bases not matched to a gene: 7. This CDR3 is built from 16 residues. The germline CDR1 and CDR2 sequences are MGHRA and YSYEKL.